One sample yielded the 27 T cell receptor beta chains listed below, sequenced in a study of human T cells and chemical hapten exposure. Time point of the sample: patch test 1, 2 weeks after DPC sensitization. Treatment meaning: therapeutic diphenylcyclopropenone sensitization with weekly scalp DPC. TCRdb itself ran the RACE reads through MiXCR, one entry per CDR3 protein. The sample records some 340,000 distinct CDR3 sequences, about 7% being singletons. The sample was whole blood, taken in connection with sensitization to the hapten diphenylcyclopropenone (DPC). These receptors came from a woman younger than 35 with alopecia areata. Some clones in this sample may be carry-over from other donors' samples.

This clonotype came up a few times. The chain carries TRBV4-1 and TRBJ2-7; tentatively, D is TRBD2 (5 bases). Germline loops: CDR1 MGHRA, CDR2 YSYEKL. The CDR3 covers 16 residues. V lost 4 bases and J lost 6, with 22 bases in between. CDR3 sequence: CASSRAASLTTGEQYF. DNA for the CDR3: TGCGCCAGCAGCCGAGCCGCTAGCCTAACCACCGGCGAGCAGTACTTC.

The chain carries TRBV20-1 and TRBJ1-1; 8 bases match TRBD1. Germline lookup yields CDR1 DFQATT and CDR2 SNEGSKA (reference sequence). This CDR3 is built from 11 residues. V was pared by 6 bases and J by 10 bases, with 7 bases of the junction left unmatched. The CDR3: CSAEIRGPAFF. DNA of the CDR3: TGCAGTGCAGAAATCAGGGGGCCAGCTTTCTTT.

The chain links TRBV7-6 to TRBJ2-1, with TRBD2 identical over 11 bases. The CDR3 consists of 16 residues. The junction had 6 bases not matched to a gene; V was cut back by 5 bases and J by 3 bases. Germline assignment: CDR1 SGHVS and CDR2 FNYEAQ. The CDR3 loop is CASSKLTSGGYNEQFF. As DNA, the CDR3 is TGTGCCAGCAGCAAACTTACTAGCGGGGGCTACAATGAGCAGTTCTTC.

The sample holds many counts of this clonotype. The CDR3 is CATSERKGTSGRPTDTQYF. The CDR3 DNA reads TGTGCCACCAGTGAGCGAAAAGGGACTAGCGGGAGACCCACAGATACGCAGTATTTT. The chain uses TRBV24-1 and TRBJ2-3; 14 bases agree with TRBD2. V gave up 4 bases and J gave up 2 bases; unmatched junction bases: 10. Per germline, CDR1 KGHDR and CDR2 SFDVKD. The CDR3 is 19 residues long.

V is TRBV5-1 and J is TRBJ2-3; D is possibly TRBD1 (6 bases). This CDR3 has 16 amino acids. Trimming removed 6 bases from V and 1 base from J, with 18 bases in between. CDR1 is SGHRS and CDR2 is YFSETQ in the germline V gene. In nucleotides, the CDR3 is TGCGCCAGCACCCTCTCAGGGGCGCCACGCACAGATACGCAGTATTTT. Its protein product is CASTLSGAPRTDTQYF.

In its sample, this clonotype was seen a few times. The chain links TRBV29-1 to TRBJ1-1, with D tentatively TRBD1 (6 bases). CDR3 size: 13 residues. Germline CDR1 and CDR2: SQVTM and ANQGSEA. Trimming cost V 6 bases and J 4 bases, with 15 bases left between them. The CDR3 coding sequence is TGCAGCGTCGCTCCAGGGGAGGGCACTGAAGCTTTCTTT. It yields the protein CSVAPGEGTEAFF.

This clonotype was counted at least ten times. V is TRBV27 and J is TRBJ2-3; TRBD1 is a possible D gene (5 bases). Trimming shortened V by 6 bases and J by 4 bases, and 11 bases separated the two germline ends. The V gene's germline CDR1 is MNHEY and CDR2 SMNVEV (reference sequence). CDR3 length: 13 residues. Here the CDR3 reads CASRTESADTQYF. In nucleotides, the CDR3 is TGTGCCAGCAGGACAGAATCGGCAGATACGCAGTATTTT.

This clonotype was recorded a few times. The gene calls are TRBV3-1 and TRBJ1-5, with no clear D. Germline V gene sequence: CDR1 LGHDT, CDR2 YNNKEL (reference sequence). Trimming pared 6 bases from V and 3 bases from J, leaving 21 bases between. CDR3 length equals 17 residues. CDR3: CASSQFPTRAPNQPQHF. As DNA, the CDR3 is TGTGCCAGCAGTCAATTCCCGACGAGGGCCCCCAATCAGCCCCAGCATTTT.

This clonotype was observed at least ten times. The CDR3 DNA follows: TGTGCCAGCAGTCCAACCGGGACAGGGCCCCAGCCCCAGCATTTT. Its protein is CASSPTGTGPQPQHF. The chain employs TRBV9 and TRBJ1-5, with TRBD1 matching over 9 bases. The V and J ends lost 5 bases and 7 bases, in that order; junction bases with no gene match: 10. The CDR3 spans 15 residues. Germline V gene sequence: CDR1 SGDLS, CDR2 YYNGEE.

This clonotype was counted at least ten times. The chain combines TRBV4-2 with TRBJ2-2, with TRBD2 identical over 8 bases. The germline gives CDR1 LGHNA, CDR2 YNFKEQ. Losses at the gene ends were 3 bases for V and 0 bases for J; bases not matched to a gene: 15. The CDR3 consists of 20 residues. This CDR3 is CASSQYGLAPTHANTGELFF. DNA for the CDR3: TGTGCCAGCAGCCAGTACGGACTAGCACCCACACACGCGAACACCGGGGAGCTGTTTTTT.

This clonotype showed up just a few times. The V gene is TRBV2, the J gene TRBJ2-1; 8 bases agree with TRBD1. The V and J ends lost 7 bases and 8 bases, in that order; junction bases with no gene match: 10. This CDR3 is built from 14 residues. The germline CDR1 and CDR2 sequences are SNHLY and FYNNEI. CDR3 nucleotide sequence: TGTGCCAGCACCCGGCTGGACAGGGTCTATGAGCAGTTCTTC. Protein product: CASTRLDRVYEQFF.

The rearrangement uses TRBV3-1 and TRBJ2-1; TRBD1 or TRBD2 may be the D gene (5 bases each). V gave up 1 base and J gave up 12 bases, with 19 bases separating them. The CDR3 length is 15 residues. The germline V gene encodes CDR1 LGHDT and CDR2 YNNKEL (reference sequence). The CDR3: CASSQVTGPMGVQFF. CDR3 nucleotides: TGTGCCAGCAGCCAAGTTACGGGACCCATGGGGGTGCAGTTCTTC.

This chain uses TRBV4-2 with TRBJ2-1; D might be TRBD1 (7 bases). The V end was cut by 1 base, the J end by 3 bases, with 13 bases between. This CDR3 comprises 16 residues. CDR1 is LGHNA, CDR2 YNFKEQ, per germline. CDR3 in amino acids: CASSQGGGGDYNEQFF. The DNA of the CDR3 is TGTGCCAGCAGCCAAGGAGGGGGCGGGGACTACAATGAGCAGTTCTTC.

This clonotype was seen more than once but under ten times. The CDR3 spells CASSLSFGRAAETQYF. The CDR3 region has the DNA TGCGCCAGCAGCTTGTCCTTCGGCAGGGCCGCAGAGACCCAGTACTTC. The gene calls are TRBV5-1 and TRBJ2-5; a possible D gene is TRBD1 (5 bases). Trimming cost V 1 base and J 4 bases, with 17 bases left between them. The CDR3 totals 16 residues. The germline gives CDR1 SGHRS, CDR2 YFSETQ.

This clonotype was counted only a few times. The rearrangement links TRBV6-4 to TRBJ2-3; 11 positions agree with TRBD2. Germline V lookup: CDR1 MRHNA, CDR2 SNTAGT. This CDR3 region has 18 residues. Trimming removed 11 bases from V and 3 bases from J; junction bases left unmatched: 19. CDR3 sequence (DNA): TGTGCCGGTCAACAGGGAGGGATAGCGGGGGGGCCGACAGATACGCAGTATTTT. Translating gives CAGQQGGIAGGPTDTQYF.

The genes are TRBV7-9 and TRBJ2-3; the D gene is possibly TRBD2 (6 bases). Germline V gene lookup returns CDR1 SEHNR and CDR2 FQNEAQ (reference sequence). V was shortened by 5 bases and J by 4 bases, with 19 bases between the two germline ends. There are 16 residues in the CDR3. The CDR3 is CASSPFGGFTPDTQYF. The CDR3 DNA is TGTGCCAGCAGCCCCTTCGGGGGATTCACCCCAGATACGCAGTATTTT.

The CDR3 DNA is TGTGCCAGCCATTACAGGGGTGGCTACACCTTC. The encoded protein is CASHYRGGYTF. The J gene is TRBJ1-2, the V gene TRBV2; 7 bases map to TRBD1. CDR3 size: 11 residues. Per the germline V gene, CDR1 is SNHLY and CDR2 is FYNNEI. J was trimmed by 7 bases and V by 8 bases; bases with no gene match: 4.

The gene calls are TRBV12-3 or TRBV12-4 and TRBJ1-1; D gene ambiguous. V was trimmed by 4 bases and J by 0 bases, leaving 15 bases between them. CDR3 size: 16 residues. The CDR3 loop reads CASSCSWDLMNTEAFF. As DNA, the CDR3 is TGTGCCAGCAGTTGTTCTTGGGATCTAATGAACACTGAAGCTTTCTTT.

The chain has TRBV6-2 or TRBV6-3 and TRBJ2-7; D perhaps matches TRBD2 (6 bases). CDR3 length: 11 amino acids. Trimming removed 4 bases at V and 8 bases at J, with 9 bases between. Germline V CDR1 and CDR2: MNHEY, SVGEGT. The chain's CDR3 is CASSSRGQQYF. CDR3 bases: TGTGCCAGCAGTTCGCGGGGCCAGCAGTACTTC.

This clonotype appeared a few times. This rearrangement joins TRBV28 to TRBJ2-6; no reliable D call. V was cut by 4 bases and J by 4 bases, with 8 bases left in between. CDR1 is MDHEN, CDR2 SYDVKM, per germline. The CDR3 loop spans 14 amino acids. CDR3 in DNA: TGTGCCAGCAGTTCTCTGGAGGGGGCCAACGTCCTGACTTTC. Encoded protein: CASSSLEGANVLTF.

This chain joins TRBV20-1 and TRBJ2-3; tentatively, D is TRBD1 (5 bases). Germline lookup yields CDR1 DFQATT and CDR2 SNEGSKA (reference sequence). The CDR3 runs to 14 residues. V gave up 0 bases and J gave up 6 bases, with 13 bases separating them. In DNA, the CDR3 is TGCAGTGCTAGAGATCTAATAGGGGCCGATACGCAGTATTTT. Translating gives CSARDLIGADTQYF.

The chain joins TRBV14 to TRBJ2-1, with 8 bases lining up with TRBD2. The CDR3 spans 14 residues. The germline V gene encodes CDR1 SGHDN and CDR2 FVKESK. Losses at the gene ends were 3 bases for V and 4 bases for J; bases not matched to a gene: 2. The CDR3 loop is CASSHLAGYNEQFF. As DNA, the CDR3 is TGTGCCAGCAGCCATCTAGCGGGTTACAATGAGCAGTTCTTC.

J is TRBJ2-5 and V is TRBV28; 9 nucleotides agree with TRBD1. With V trimmed by 3 bases and J by 3 bases, 11 bases remained unmatched. CDR1 is MDHEN and CDR2 is SYDVKM in the germline V gene. The CDR3 totals 17 residues. This CDR3 is CASSFFPGQGMEETQYF. The CDR3 DNA reads TGTGCCAGCAGTTTTTTCCCCGGACAGGGGATGGAAGAGACCCAGTACTTC.

Note on this clonotype: It may be a read error: a sequence one base away is much more abundant. The chain links TRBV7-9 to TRBJ2-3, with TRBD2 matching over 7 bases. Germline lookup yields CDR1 SEHNR and CDR2 FQNEAQ (reference sequence). This CDR3 spans 13 amino acids. Trimming cost V 8 bases and J 3 bases; bases outside gene matches: 5. The CDR3 sequence: CASGEGYTDTQYF. The DNA of the CDR3 is TGTGCCAGCGGGGAGGGCTATACAGATACGCAGTATTTT.

V gene TRBV7-9 combines with J gene TRBJ1-5, with TRBD1 as a possible D gene (5 bases). CDR1 and CDR2 (germline): SEHNR, FQNEAQ (reference sequence). The CDR3 runs 16 residues. V lost 5 bases and J lost 1, with 15 bases in between. CDR3 sequence: CASSALKGPSNQPQHF. The CDR3 bases are TGTGCCAGCAGCGCCCTTAAGGGGCCAAGCAATCAGCCCCAGCATTTT.

The table lists this clonotype with many counts. The CDR3 protein is CASSQDTVPYNEQFF. In DNA, the CDR3 is TGTGCCAGCAGCCAAGACACAGTGCCTTACAATGAGCAGTTCTTC. The chain carries TRBV14 and TRBJ2-1; no reliable D call. This CDR3 comprises 15 residues. V dropped 0 bases and J dropped 4 bases, with 10 bases sitting between them. CDR1 SGHDN and CDR2 FVKESK come from the germline V gene.

This clonotype was recorded many times. This chain uses TRBV7-9 with TRBJ2-1; 10 bases agree with TRBD2. Germline CDR1 reads SEHNR; CDR2 reads FQNEAQ (reference sequence). CDR3 length equals 13 residues. J gave up 5 bases and V 11 bases, and 6 bases lay outside the gene matches. In DNA, the CDR3 is TGTGCCGGGTCTAGCGGGGGAGACAATGAGCAGTTCTTC. It codes for CAGSSGGDNEQFF.